What follows is one T cell receptor (beta chain) and its context. Sequencing used immunoSEQ multiplex PCR; TCRdb keeps in-frame clones, though not all of them. The data hold 65,000 to 95,000 clones, with about 90% observed a single time. The sample is drawn from a study of control samples from healthy donors and cancer patients. The CDR3 is made up of 14 amino acids. The germline V gene encodes CDR1 ENHRY and CDR2 SYGVKD. The trim removed 4 bases at V and 6 bases at J, leaving 7 bases unmatched. This TCR derives from a man aged 45-60 years in good health. The chain uses TRBV10-3 and TRBJ2-3, with 7 bases matching TRBD1. The sample taken for sequencing was blood. CDR3: CAISGQGRSDTQYF. The CDR3 region has the DNA TGTGCCATCAGTGGACAGGGAAGGAGTGATACGCAGTATTTT.